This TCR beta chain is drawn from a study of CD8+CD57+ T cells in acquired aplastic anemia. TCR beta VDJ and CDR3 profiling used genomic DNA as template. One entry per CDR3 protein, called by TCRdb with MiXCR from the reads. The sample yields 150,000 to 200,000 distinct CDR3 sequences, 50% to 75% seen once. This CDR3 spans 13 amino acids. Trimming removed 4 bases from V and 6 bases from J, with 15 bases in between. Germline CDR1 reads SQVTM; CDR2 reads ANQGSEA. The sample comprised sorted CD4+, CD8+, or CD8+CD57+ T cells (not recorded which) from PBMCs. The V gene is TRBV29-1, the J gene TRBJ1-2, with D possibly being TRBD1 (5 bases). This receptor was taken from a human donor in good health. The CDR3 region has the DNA TGCAGCGTTGTCTTGGGGGACTTACATGGCTACACCTTC. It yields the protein CSVVLGDLHGYTF. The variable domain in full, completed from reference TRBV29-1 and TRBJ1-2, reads SAVISQKPSRDICQRGTSLTIQCQVDSQVTMMFWYRQQPGQSLTLIATANQGSEATYESGFVIDKFPISRPNLTFSTLTVSNMSPEDSSIYLCSVVLGDLHGYTFGSGTRLTVV.